The 4 T cell receptor beta chains reported below all come from one sample, sequenced in a study of beta chain features in type 1 diabetes. Findings and limits, study-wide: The study found moderately but significantly shorter TCRB CDR3s in all four CD4+ subsets of Type 1 diabetes patients.

The investigators reverse transcribed all of the isolated RNA, so they sequenced expressed TCRB transcripts. The assay was immunoSEQ multiplex PCR, and TCRdb's table has in-frame clones only and misses some. This sample has under 300,000 clones; 16% occur once, and the top ten carry about 0.08%. Which antigens these TCRs recognize remains unknown. The sequenced sample was naive CD4+ T cells from blood. These receptors were obtained from a man aged 25 to 40 with type 1 diabetes.

This sequence joins TRBV4-2 and TRBJ2-3; D possibly corresponds to TRBD1 (5 bases). V was shortened by 0 bases and J by 5 bases, with 18 bases between the two germline ends. Germline lookup yields CDR1 LGHNA and CDR2 YNFKEQ. This CDR3 comprises 17 residues. The CDR3 sequence: CASSQDPDGAGKDTQYF. CDR3 nucleotides: TGTGCCAGCAGCCAAGATCCAGATGGGGCAGGGAAAGATACGCAGTATTTT.

The genes are TRBV18 and TRBJ2-7; D remains ambiguous. This CDR3 has 15 amino acids. Germline assignment: CDR1 KGHSH and CDR2 LQKENI. The V gene lost 0 bases and the J gene lost 3 bases, with 12 bases spanning the gap. CDR3 nucleotide sequence: TGTGCCAGCTCACCACCGGCTGGTGAACTCTACGAGCAGTACTTC. Translating it yields CASSPPAGELYEQYF.

This clone was detected a few times. The chain uses TRBV7-9 and TRBJ2-2, with D unresolved. The CDR3 extends over 12 amino acids. Germline loops: CDR1 SEHNR, CDR2 FQNEAQ (reference sequence). The V and J ends lost 4 bases and 7 bases respectively, with 7 bases between them. The CDR3 is CASSYGIGELFF. For the CDR3, the DNA is TGTGCCAGCAGCTACGGAATCGGGGAGCTGTTTTTT.

This clone turned up a few times. The V gene is TRBV28, the J gene TRBJ2-1, with D hard to call. Germline loops: CDR1 MDHEN, CDR2 SYDVKM. This CDR3 has 17 residues. The V end was cut by 5 bases, the J end by 6 bases, with 23 bases between. The CDR3 DNA follows: TGTGCCAGCAGTCGGATCCTTCAGGTTAGGTTTTCCAATGAGCAGTTCTTC. It is translated as CASSRILQVRFSNEQFF.